This TCR beta chain stems from a study of response to subunit inactivated influenza vaccine. General study findings and limits: That few new T cells are recruited by each seasonal influenza vaccination was the authors' suggestion.

Looked up from germline, CDR1 is SGDLS and CDR2 is YYNGEE. Trimming took off 5 bases at V and 4 bases at J, with 9 bases between the two ends. This CDR3 comprises 13 residues. TCRdb itself ran the RT-PCR reads through MiXCR, one entry per CDR3 protein. The table includes under 200,000 distinct CDR3 sequences, roughly a tenth detected once. With regard to this clonotype: Its antigen is undetermined.

This chain joins TRBV9 and TRBJ2-2, with D maybe TRBD1 (6 bases). The sequencing here drew on non-naive T cells sorted from PBMCs, taken about 40 days after vaccination. This clonotype was obtained from a man in his forties or fifties who received an inactivated influenza vaccine. The CDR3, as DNA: TGTGCCAGCAGTGGGGGCGGCACCGGGGAGCTGTTTTTT. Its translation is CASSGGGTGELFF.